This record covers a single T cell receptor (beta chain). Its cognate antigen is unknown. This specimen belongs to a study of immune cell composition in non-small cell lung cancer. TCRdb's copy holds only in-frame clones and misses some; the assay was immunoSEQ multiplex PCR. The sample lists 2,500 to 3,000 clones, about 80% occurring once. V lost 1 base, J lost 7 bases, and 15 bases lay in between. CDR1 SGHDT and CDR2 YYEEEE come from the germline V gene. The CDR3 is made up of 15 amino acids. Normal lung was taken at the farthest possible site, at least 3 cm from tumour. Findings and caveats of the study: Roughly 80% of squamous and around 34% of adenocarcinoma cases had tumour-associated clones >0.5%.

This chain joins TRBV5-6 and TRBJ2-1; D gene unclear. The clonotype comes from a human donor with non-small cell lung cancer. The sample was non-adjacent lung tissue. The CDR3 sequence: CASSLLAGPWNEQFF. The CDR3 region has the DNA TGTGCCAGCAGCTTGTTGGCAGGCCCATGGAATGAGCAGTTCTTC.